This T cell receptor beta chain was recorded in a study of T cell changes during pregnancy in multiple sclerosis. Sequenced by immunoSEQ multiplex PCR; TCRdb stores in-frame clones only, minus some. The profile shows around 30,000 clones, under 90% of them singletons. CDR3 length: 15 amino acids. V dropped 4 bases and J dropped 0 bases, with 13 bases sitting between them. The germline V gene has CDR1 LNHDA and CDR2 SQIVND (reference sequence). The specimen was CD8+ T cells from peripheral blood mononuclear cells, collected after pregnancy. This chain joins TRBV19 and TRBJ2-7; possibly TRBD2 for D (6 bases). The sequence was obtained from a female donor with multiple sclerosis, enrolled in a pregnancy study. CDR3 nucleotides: TGTGCCAGTAGTAACCCGGGGGACGGCTCCTACGAGCAGTACTTC. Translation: CASSNPGDGSYEQYF.